A single sample gave rise to the 23 T cell receptor beta chains below, sequenced in a study of control samples from healthy donors and cancer patients. TCRdb's table, derived via immunoSEQ multiplex PCR, lists solely in-frame clones and lacks some. The sample has some 87,000 clones, 80% to 90% seen once. The material sequenced was PBMCs. These receptors came from a man aged 60 to 69 with head and neck cancer.

The rearrangement joins TRBV29-1 to TRBJ1-1; D might be TRBD1 (5 bases). Trimming took 4 bases from V and 7 from J, leaving 16 bases between them. Germline-derived CDR1 and CDR2 are SQVTM and ANQGSEA. The CDR3 length is 13 residues. The CDR3 region is CSVARGLGGEAFF. DNA of the CDR3: TGCAGCGTTGCTCGGGGACTTGGTGGTGAAGCTTTCTTT.

V is TRBV6-5 and J is TRBJ1-5; a possible D gene is TRBD1 (5 bases). CDR3 length equals 15 residues. CDR1 MNHEY and CDR2 SVGAGI come from the germline V gene. The V end was cut by 10 bases, the J end by 1 base, with 17 bases between. The CDR3 bases are TGTGCCACCCGAAAGGGGTCCGTGAGCAATCAGCCCCAGCATTTT. Translating it yields CATRKGSVSNQPQHF.

This rearrangement joins TRBV6-5 to TRBJ2-1; weak D call: TRBD1 (6 bases). The V end lost 0 bases, the J end lost 7 bases, and 13 bases lay between the germline ends. Germline loops: CDR1 MNHEY, CDR2 SVGAGI. This CDR3 contains 15 residues. CDR3 DNA sequence: TGTGCCAGCAGTTACTCAGGGGGAACGGGGAATGAGCAGTTCTTC. It specifies CASSYSGGTGNEQFF.

The V call is TRBV28, the J call TRBJ1-2; perhaps TRBD1 as D (6 bases). This CDR3 spans 13 amino acids. Germline V gene data show CDR1 as MDHEN and CDR2 as SYDVKM. The V gene lost 6 bases and the J gene lost 5 bases, with 13 bases spanning the gap. In nucleotides, the CDR3 is TGTGCCAGCAGACCGGGACAAGGATATGGCTACACCTTC. As protein: CASRPGQGYGYTF.

In DNA, the CDR3 is TGCGCCAGCACCCCGGGGGCGGGACGGTTAGGCCACAATGAGCAGTTCTTC. Residues: CASTPGAGRLGHNEQFF. The chain has TRBV10-2 and TRBJ2-1; possibly TRBD1 or TRBD2 for D (6 bases each). CDR1 is WSHSY and CDR2 is SAAADI in the germline V gene. The CDR3 runs 17 residues. Between the trimmed V and J ends, which lost 7 bases and 5 bases, there was a span of 24 bases.

The rearrangement joins TRBV5-1 to TRBJ2-2; the D is unclear. Trimming took off 2 bases at V and 4 bases at J, with 6 bases between the two ends. The CDR3 has 13 amino acids. Germline CDR1 reads SGHRS; CDR2 reads YFSETQ. The CDR3: CASSLFSTGELFF. CDR3 nucleotides: TGCGCCAGCAGCTTATTCAGCACCGGGGAGCTGTTTTTT.

CDR3 DNA sequence: TGTGCCAGCTCACCACGGCAGGGCACCTTCACCGGGGAGCTGTTTTTT. This translates into CASSPRQGTFTGELFF. The chain uses TRBV18 and TRBJ2-2, with D possibly TRBD1 on 5 matching bases. The CDR3 contains 16 residues. Germline V gene lookup returns CDR1 KGHSH and CDR2 LQKENI. V was pared by 1 base and J by 4 bases, with 13 bases between.

The chain couples TRBV30 to TRBJ1-2; D uncertain. The CDR3 has 18 residues. The V gene lost 1 base and the J gene lost 5 bases, with 26 bases spanning the gap. CDR1 and CDR2 from the germline V gene are GTSNPN and SVGIG (reference sequence). CDR3 in DNA: TGTGCCTGGAGTGCCCGGGCAACTGGATCCGGGCGGTCGTATGGCTACACCTTC. It codes for CAWSARATGSGRSYGYTF.

This clone has just one count. This chain links TRBV11-2 with TRBJ1-4; 7 nucleotides agree with TRBD1. Germline CDR1 reads SGHAT; CDR2 reads FQNNGV. This CDR3 is built from 16 residues. V lost 5 bases to trimming and J lost 4 bases; unmatched junction nucleotides: 10. The CDR3 nucleotides are TGTGCCAGCAGCCCCGGGAGGGGGCAGCTTAATGAAAAACTGTTTTTT. Translated: CASSPGRGQLNEKLFF.

As for this clone: A junction end diverges from the germline sequence, so it may reflect a read error. The chain recombines TRBV7-7 with TRBJ2-7, with D uncertain. This CDR3 has 14 amino acids. The V gene's germline CDR1 is SSHAT and CDR2 FNYEAQ (reference sequence). The CDR3 DNA reads TGTGCTAGCAGCTTACAAATAGGCTCCTACGAGCAGTACTTC. This encodes CASSLQIGSYEQYF.

The rearrangement uses TRBV6-4 and TRBJ2-3; D is perhaps TRBD1 (6 bases). Per the germline V gene, CDR1 is MRHNA and CDR2 is SNTAGT. Trimming took off 3 bases at V and 3 bases at J, with 7 bases between the two ends. CDR3 length: 13 amino acids. The CDR3 DNA reads TGTGCCAGCAGTGAACAGGGTACAGATACGCAGTATTTT. Translated: CASSEQGTDTQYF.

Here the CDR3 reads CASSLEVGRKTSQETQYF. The CDR3 DNA reads as TGTGCCAGCAGCTTAGAGGTCGGCAGGAAGACTTCTCAAGAGACCCAGTACTTC. The chain links TRBV11-2 to TRBJ2-5, with D hard to call. Trimming took off 0 bases at V and 2 bases at J, with 19 bases between the two ends. From germline, CDR1 is SGHAT and CDR2 FQNNGV. CDR3 length: 18 residues. The whole variable domain, remainder taken from reference TRBV11-2 and TRBJ2-5, is EAGVAQSPRYKIIEKRQSVAFWCNPISGHATLYWYQQILGQGPKLLIQFQNNGVVDDSQLPKDRFSAERLKGVDSTLKIQPAKLEDSAVYLCASSLEVGRKTSQETQYFGPGTRLLVL.

The chain carries TRBV2 and TRBJ1-1; D gene uncertain. Trimming shortened V by 1 base and J by 6 bases, and 6 bases separated the two germline ends. Germline lookup yields CDR1 SNHLY and CDR2 FYNNEI. The CDR3 covers 12 residues. The CDR3 spells CASSEDAPEAFF. The CDR3 nucleotides are TGTGCCAGCAGTGAAGATGCGCCTGAAGCTTTCTTT.

This clone showed up just a few times. The chain is built from TRBV5-6 and TRBJ1-2, with D tentatively TRBD1 (5 bases). This CDR3 is built from 13 residues. The germline CDR1 and CDR2 sequences are SGHDT and YYEEEE. V lost 0 bases and J lost 7, with 10 bases in between. DNA of the CDR3: TGTGCCAGCAGCTTGGCCCCAGGGACTGGCTACACCTTC. Its protein is CASSLAPGTGYTF.

The CDR3 DNA follows: TGTGCCAGCAGCTTATCTGAGCGCTACGAGCAGTACTTC. Translating gives CASSLSERYEQYF. The V and J genes are TRBV7-2 and TRBJ2-7; D ambiguous. The CDR3 loop spans 13 amino acids. Per the germline V gene, CDR1 is SGHTA and CDR2 is FQGNSA. V was cut by 2 bases and J by 3 bases, with 8 bases left in between.

The chain employs TRBV19 and TRBJ2-1; D not certain. V was clipped by 3 bases and J by 4 bases, with 10 bases between them. Per germline, CDR1 LNHDA and CDR2 SQIVND (reference sequence). This CDR3 spans 14 amino acids. CDR3 in amino acids: CASSMALGYNEQFF. Written as DNA, the CDR3 is TGTGCCAGTAGTATGGCGCTAGGATACAATGAGCAGTTCTTC.

The V call is TRBV2, the J call TRBJ2-1; D may match TRBD1 or TRBD2 (6 bases each). The CDR3 length is 12 residues. CDR1 is SNHLY, CDR2 FYNNEI, per germline. V lost 2 bases, J lost 10 bases, and 9 bases lay in between. The CDR3 sequence is CASSELGGEQFF. The CDR3 nucleotides read TGTGCCAGCAGTGAATTGGGGGGCGAGCAGTTCTTC.

The chain is built from TRBV6-5 and TRBJ1-1; tentatively, D is TRBD1 (5 bases). The ends were cut back, 6 bases at V and 0 bases at J, with 8 bases in the middle. Germline-derived CDR1 and CDR2 are MNHEY and SVGAGI. CDR3 length equals 13 residues. The chain's CDR3 is CASRTALNTEAFF. As DNA, the CDR3 is TGTGCCAGCAGGACAGCTCTGAACACTGAAGCTTTCTTT.

This chain connects TRBV14 to TRBJ2-3; no firm D call. Between the trimmed V and J ends, which lost 0 bases and 4 bases, there was a span of 5 bases. The CDR3 consists of 13 residues. Germline V gene lookup returns CDR1 SGHDN and CDR2 FVKESK. The chain's CDR3 is CASSQERPDTQYF. The DNA of the CDR3 is TGTGCCAGCAGCCAAGAAAGGCCAGATACGCAGTATTTT.

This chain connects TRBV11-2 to TRBJ1-5; unclear D gene. Looked up from germline, CDR1 is SGHAT and CDR2 is FQNNGV. This CDR3 contains 17 residues. V was trimmed by 1 base and J by 2 bases, leaving 15 bases between them. The DNA of the CDR3 is TGTGCCAGCAGCTTAGCATTCAATGGGCAGCGCAATCAGCCCCAGCATTTT. Protein: CASSLAFNGQRNQPQHF.

The V call is TRBV19, the J call TRBJ2-3, with TRBD1 matching over 7 bases. V gave up 4 bases and J gave up 4 bases; unmatched junction bases: 5. Germline values: CDR1 LNHDA, CDR2 SQIVND (reference sequence). The CDR3 length is 14 residues. CDR3 nucleotides: TGTGCCAGTAGTACCCGACAGGGAGCAGATACGCAGTATTTT. Translating it yields CASSTRQGADTQYF.

The V call is TRBV4-2, the J call TRBJ2-5, with TRBD1 identical over 7 bases. V was pared by 4 bases and J by 2 bases, with 4 bases of the junction left unmatched. Germline V gene sequence: CDR1 LGHNA, CDR2 YNFKEQ. This CDR3 has 14 residues. The CDR3 loop reads CASSRDRLQETQYF. CDR3 nucleotides: TGTGCCAGCAGCCGGGACAGACTTCAAGAGACCCAGTACTTC.

This clone came up a few times. The chain joins TRBV5-1 to TRBJ2-7; TRBD1 is a possible D gene (5 bases). The CDR3 totals 14 residues. Germline V gives CDR1 SGHRS, CDR2 YFSETQ. V was clipped by 3 bases and J by 6 bases, with 16 bases between them. CDR3 amino acids: CASSSTVTRGEQYF. For the CDR3, the DNA is TGCGCCAGCAGCTCGACAGTAACCCGCGGCGAGCAGTACTTC.